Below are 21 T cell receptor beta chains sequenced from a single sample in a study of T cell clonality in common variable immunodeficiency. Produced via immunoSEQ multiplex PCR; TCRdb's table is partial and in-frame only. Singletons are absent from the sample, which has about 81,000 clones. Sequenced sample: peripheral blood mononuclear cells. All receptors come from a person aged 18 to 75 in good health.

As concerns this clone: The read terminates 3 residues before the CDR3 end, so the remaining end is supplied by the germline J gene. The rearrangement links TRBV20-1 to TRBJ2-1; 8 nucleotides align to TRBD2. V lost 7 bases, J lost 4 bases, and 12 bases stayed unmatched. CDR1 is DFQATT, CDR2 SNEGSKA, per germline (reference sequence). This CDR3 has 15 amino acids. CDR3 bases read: TGCAGTGGTTTAGCGGGGTCGCAGCCTTACAATGAG. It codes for CSGLAGSQPYNE. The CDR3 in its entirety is CSGLAGSQPYNEQFF.

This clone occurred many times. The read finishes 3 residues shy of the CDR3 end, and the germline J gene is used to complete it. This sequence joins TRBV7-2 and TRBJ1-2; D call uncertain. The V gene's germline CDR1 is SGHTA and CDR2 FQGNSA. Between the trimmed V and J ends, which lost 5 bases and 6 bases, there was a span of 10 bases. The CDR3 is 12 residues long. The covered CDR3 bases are TGTGCCAGCAGCCCCCGCTCGGATGGC. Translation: CASSPRSDG. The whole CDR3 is CASSPRSDGYTF. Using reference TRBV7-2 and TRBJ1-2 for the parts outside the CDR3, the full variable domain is GAGVSQSPSNKVTEKGKDVELRCDPISGHTALYWYRQSLGQGLEFLIYFQGNSAPDKSGLPSDRFSAERTGGSVSTLTIQRTQQEDSAVYLCASSPRSDGYTFGSGTRLTVV.

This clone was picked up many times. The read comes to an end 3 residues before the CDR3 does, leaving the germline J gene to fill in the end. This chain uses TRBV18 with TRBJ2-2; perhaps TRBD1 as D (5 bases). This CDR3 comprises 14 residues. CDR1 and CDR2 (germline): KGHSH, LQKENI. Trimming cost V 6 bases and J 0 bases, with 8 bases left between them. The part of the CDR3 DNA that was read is TGTGCCAGCTCGGACATCGCGAACACCGGGGAG. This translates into CASSDIANTGE. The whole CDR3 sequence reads CASSDIANTGELFF.

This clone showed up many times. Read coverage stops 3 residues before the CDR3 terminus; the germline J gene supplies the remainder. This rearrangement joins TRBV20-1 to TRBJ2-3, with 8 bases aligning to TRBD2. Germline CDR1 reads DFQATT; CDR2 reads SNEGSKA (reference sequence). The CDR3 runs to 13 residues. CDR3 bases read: TGCAGACCCGGGACTAGAAGTACAGATACG. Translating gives CRPGTRSTDT. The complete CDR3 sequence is CRPGTRSTDTQYF.

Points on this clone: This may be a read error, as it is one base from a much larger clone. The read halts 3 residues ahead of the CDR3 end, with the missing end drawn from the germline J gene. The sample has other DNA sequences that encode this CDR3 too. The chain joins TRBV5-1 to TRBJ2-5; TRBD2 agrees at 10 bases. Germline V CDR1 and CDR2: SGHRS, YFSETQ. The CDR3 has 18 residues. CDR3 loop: CASSSLNSGLAVPETQYF. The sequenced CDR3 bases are TGTGCCAGCAGCTCCTTGAATTCCGGACTAGCGGTCCCTGAGACC. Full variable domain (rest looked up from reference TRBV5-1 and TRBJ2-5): KAGVTQTPRYLIKTRGQQVTLSCSPISGHRSVSWYQQTPGQGLQFLFEYFSETQRNKGNFPGRFSGRQFSNSRSEMNVSTLELGDSALYLCASSSLNSGLAVPETQYFGPGTRLLVL.

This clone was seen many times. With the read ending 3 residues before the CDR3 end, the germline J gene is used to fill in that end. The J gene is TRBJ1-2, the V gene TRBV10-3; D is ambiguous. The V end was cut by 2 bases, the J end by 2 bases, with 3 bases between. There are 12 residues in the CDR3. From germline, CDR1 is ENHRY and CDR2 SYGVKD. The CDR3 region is CAISETNYGYTF. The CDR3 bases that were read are TGTGCCATCAGTGAGACAAACTATGGC.

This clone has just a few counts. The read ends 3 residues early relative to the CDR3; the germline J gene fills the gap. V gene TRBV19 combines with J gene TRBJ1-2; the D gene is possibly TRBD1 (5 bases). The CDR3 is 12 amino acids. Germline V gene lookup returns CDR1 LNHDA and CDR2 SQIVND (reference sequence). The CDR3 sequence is CASSGGGRGYTF. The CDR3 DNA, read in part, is TGTGCCAGTAGTGGGGGGGGACGCGGC.

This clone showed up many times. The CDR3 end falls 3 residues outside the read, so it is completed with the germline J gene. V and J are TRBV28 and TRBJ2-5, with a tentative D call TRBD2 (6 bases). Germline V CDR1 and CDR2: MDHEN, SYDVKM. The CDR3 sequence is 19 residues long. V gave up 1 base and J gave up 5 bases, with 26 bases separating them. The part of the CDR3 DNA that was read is TGTGCCAGCAGTTTATTATCCCTAGCGAGAGTCCGATTATGGGAGACC. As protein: CASSLLSLARVRLWET. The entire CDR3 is CASSLLSLARVRLWETQYF.

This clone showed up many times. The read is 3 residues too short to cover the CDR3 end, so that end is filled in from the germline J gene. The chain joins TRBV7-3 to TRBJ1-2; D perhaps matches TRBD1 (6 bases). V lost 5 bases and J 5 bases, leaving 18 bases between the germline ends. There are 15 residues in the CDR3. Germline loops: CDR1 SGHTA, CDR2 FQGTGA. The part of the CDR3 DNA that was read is TGTGCCAGCAGCCCCGGGGAAGGGGGAGGGTATGGC. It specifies CASSPGEGGGYG. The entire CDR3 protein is CASSPGEGGGYGYTF.

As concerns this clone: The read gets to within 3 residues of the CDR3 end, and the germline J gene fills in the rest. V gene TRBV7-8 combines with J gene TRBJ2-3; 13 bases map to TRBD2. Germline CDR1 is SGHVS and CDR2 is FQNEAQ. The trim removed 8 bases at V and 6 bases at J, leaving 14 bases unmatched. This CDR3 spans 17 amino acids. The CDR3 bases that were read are TGTGCCAGCGCGCCTGGGACTAGCGGGGCCACGTGGGATACG. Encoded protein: CASAPGTSGATWDT. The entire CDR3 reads CASAPGTSGATWDTQYF.

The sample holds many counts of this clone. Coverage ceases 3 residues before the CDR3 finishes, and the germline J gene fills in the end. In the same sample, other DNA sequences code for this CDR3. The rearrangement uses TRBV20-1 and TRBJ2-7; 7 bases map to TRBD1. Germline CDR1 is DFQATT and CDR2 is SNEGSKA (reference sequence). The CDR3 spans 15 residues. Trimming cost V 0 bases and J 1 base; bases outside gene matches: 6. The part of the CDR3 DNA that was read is TGCAGTGCTAGAGAGGGGGCAGGGGGATCCTACGAG. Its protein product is CSAREGAGGSYE. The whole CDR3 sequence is CSAREGAGGSYEQYF.

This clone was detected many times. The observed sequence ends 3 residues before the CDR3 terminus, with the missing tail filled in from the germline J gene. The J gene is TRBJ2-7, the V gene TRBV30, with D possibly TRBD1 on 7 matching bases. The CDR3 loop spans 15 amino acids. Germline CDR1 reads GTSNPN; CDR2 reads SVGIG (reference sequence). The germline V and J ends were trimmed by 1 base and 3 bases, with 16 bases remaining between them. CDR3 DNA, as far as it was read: TGTGCCTGGAGTGAAGGAGGAGGGGGCTACTACGAG. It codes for CAWSEGGGGYYE. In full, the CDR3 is CAWSEGGGGYYEQYF. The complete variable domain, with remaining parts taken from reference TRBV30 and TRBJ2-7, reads SQTIHQWPATLVQPVGSPLSLECTVEGTSNPNLYWYRQAAGRGLQLLFYSVGIGQISSEVPQNLSASRPQDRQFILSSKKLLLSDSGFYLCAWSEGGGGYYEQYFGPGTRLTVT.

Here the CDR3 reads CASSQSPKANTGELFF. The CDR3 bases that were read are TGCGCCAGCAGTCAATCGCCGAAGGCGAACACCGGGGAG. The genes are TRBV23-1 and TRBJ2-2; D gene uncertain. The read terminates 3 residues ahead of where the CDR3 ends, so the germline J gene completes it. TRBV23-1 falls under the ORF class, with uncertain function. V lost 0 bases and J 0 bases, leaving 8 bases between the germline ends. The CDR3 runs to 16 residues.

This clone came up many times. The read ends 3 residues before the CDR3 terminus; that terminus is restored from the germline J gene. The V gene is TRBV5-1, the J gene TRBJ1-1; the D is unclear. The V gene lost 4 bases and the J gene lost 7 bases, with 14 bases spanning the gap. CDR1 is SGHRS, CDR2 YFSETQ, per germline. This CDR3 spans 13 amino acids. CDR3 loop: CASSPGPSYEAFF. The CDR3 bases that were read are TGCGCCAGCAGCCCTGGTCCTTCCTATGAA.

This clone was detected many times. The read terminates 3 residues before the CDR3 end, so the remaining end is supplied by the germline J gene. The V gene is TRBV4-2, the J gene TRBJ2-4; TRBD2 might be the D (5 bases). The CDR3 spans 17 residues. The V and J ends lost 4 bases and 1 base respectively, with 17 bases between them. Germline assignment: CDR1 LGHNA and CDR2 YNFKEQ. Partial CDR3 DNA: TGTGCCAGCAGCCCCCAAGGGTCGGGGTTGGCCAAAAACATT. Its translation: CASSPQGSGLAKNI. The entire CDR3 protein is CASSPQGSGLAKNIQYF.

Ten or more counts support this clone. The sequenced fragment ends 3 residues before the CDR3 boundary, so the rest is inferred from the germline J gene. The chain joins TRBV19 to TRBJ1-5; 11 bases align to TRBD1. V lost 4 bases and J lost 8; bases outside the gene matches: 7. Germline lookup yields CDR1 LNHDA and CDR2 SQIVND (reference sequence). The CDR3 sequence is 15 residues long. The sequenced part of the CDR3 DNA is TGTGCCAGTAGTAGAGGACAGGGGGCGGTGGAGCCC. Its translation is CASSRGQGAVEP. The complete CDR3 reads CASSRGQGAVEPQHF.

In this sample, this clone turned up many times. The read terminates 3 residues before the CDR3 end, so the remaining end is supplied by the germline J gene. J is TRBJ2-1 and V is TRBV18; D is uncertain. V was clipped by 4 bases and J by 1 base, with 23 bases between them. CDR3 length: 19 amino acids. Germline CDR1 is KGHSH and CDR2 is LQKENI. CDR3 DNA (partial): TGTGCCAGCTCACTGGTTCGTATTCTAGGCGCCGCATCCTACAATGAG. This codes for CASSLVRILGAASYNE. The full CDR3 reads CASSLVRILGAASYNEQFF.

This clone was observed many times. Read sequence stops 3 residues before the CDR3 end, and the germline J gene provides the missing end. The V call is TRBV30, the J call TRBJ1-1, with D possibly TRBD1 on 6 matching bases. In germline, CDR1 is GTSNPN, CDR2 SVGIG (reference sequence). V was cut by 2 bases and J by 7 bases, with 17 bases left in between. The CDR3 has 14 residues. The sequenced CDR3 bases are TGTGCCTGGAGTCTTACGCGGCTGACAGGTGAA. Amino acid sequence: CAWSLTRLTGE. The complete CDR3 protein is CAWSLTRLTGEAFF.

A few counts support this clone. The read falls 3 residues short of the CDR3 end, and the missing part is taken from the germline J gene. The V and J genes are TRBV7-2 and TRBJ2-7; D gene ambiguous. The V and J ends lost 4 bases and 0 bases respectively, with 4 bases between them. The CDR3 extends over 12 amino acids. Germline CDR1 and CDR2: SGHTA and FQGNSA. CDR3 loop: CASSYNSYEQYF. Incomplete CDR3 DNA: TGTGCCAGCAGCTATAACTCCTACGAG.

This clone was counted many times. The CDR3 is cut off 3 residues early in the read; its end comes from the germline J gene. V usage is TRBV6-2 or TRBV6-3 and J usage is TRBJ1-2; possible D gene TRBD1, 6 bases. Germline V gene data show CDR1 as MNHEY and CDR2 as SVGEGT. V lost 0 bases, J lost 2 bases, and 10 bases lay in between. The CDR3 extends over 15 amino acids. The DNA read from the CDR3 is TGTGCCAGCAGTTACTCACGGACAGCGAACTATGGC. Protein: CASSYSRTANYG. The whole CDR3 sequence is CASSYSRTANYGYTF.

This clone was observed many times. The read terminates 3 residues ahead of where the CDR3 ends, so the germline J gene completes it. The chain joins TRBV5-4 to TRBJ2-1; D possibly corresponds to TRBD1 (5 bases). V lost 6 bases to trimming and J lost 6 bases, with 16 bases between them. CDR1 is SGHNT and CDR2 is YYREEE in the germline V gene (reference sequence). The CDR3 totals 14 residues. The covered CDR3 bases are TGTGCCAGCATGGACAAGGCTAGGGGCAATGAG. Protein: CASMDKARGNE. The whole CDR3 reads CASMDKARGNEQFF.